The 11 T cell receptor beta chains presented below share a single source sample, sequenced in a study of monozygotic twins with inflammatory bowel disease (dated by TCRdb to the late 2010s). Libraries were constructed by 5' RACE. The sequencing machine was an Illumina HiSeq 2500. Once TCRdb had reprocessed the reads, it stored one entry per CDR3 protein sequence and supplied no DNA. For this sample, the table gives some 450,000 distinct CDR3 sequences. The ten largest clones add up to roughly 2.2% of the sample. Sequenced input: blood. The source of these receptors is a human donor with ulcerative colitis or Crohn's disease, or a healthy co-twin of an affected twin (not recorded which).

This CDR3 is CSARDLRQGWGEQYF. This rearrangement joins TRBV20-1 to TRBJ2-7; TCRdb's assignment of TRBD1 cannot be checked, as there is no DNA. Germline V gene lookup returns CDR1 DFQATT and CDR2 SNEGSKA (reference sequence). The CDR3 covers 15 residues.

The V gene is TRBV30, the J gene TRBJ2-7; TCRdb lists TRBD1, though no DNA is available to test this call. Germline CDR1 GTSNPN, CDR2 SVGIG (reference sequence). The CDR3 covers 14 residues. CDR3 protein: CAWSGWESGYEQYF.

The genes are TRBV6-1 and TRBJ2-2; TCRdb's D call, TRBD2, is unchecked because there is no DNA. The CDR3 is 15 amino acids. Germline CDR1 and CDR2: MNHNS and SASEGT. CDR3 residues: CASSSLAGYTGELFF.

V gene TRBV6-2 or TRBV6-3 combines with J gene TRBJ2-7; TCRdb's assignment of TRBD1 cannot be checked, as there is no DNA. This CDR3 contains 14 residues. CDR1 and CDR2 (germline): MNHEY, SVGEGT. This chain's CDR3 is CASSYGADTYEQYF.

This rearrangement joins TRBV18 to TRBJ2-3. The CDR3 is 16 residues long. Per germline, CDR1 KGHSH and CDR2 LQKENI. The CDR3 here is CASSPPVGTSTDTQYF. The variable domain in full, with the rest retrieved from reference TRBV18 and TRBJ2-3, is NAGVMQNPRHLVRRRGQEARLRCSPMKGHSHVYWYRQLPEEGLKFMVYLQKENIIDESGMPKERFSAEFPKEGPSILRIQQVVRGDSAAYFCASSPPVGTSTDTQYFGPGTRLTVL.

V and J are TRBV7-9 and TRBJ1-3; without DNA, the TCRdb call of TRBD1 cannot be checked. Germline V gene data show CDR1 as SEHNR and CDR2 as FQNEAQ (reference sequence). The CDR3 runs to 16 residues. The chain's CDR3 is CASSRRQRKDGNTIYF.

The chain couples TRBV30 to TRBJ2-5; TCRdb lists TRBD2, though no DNA is available to test this call. Germline-derived CDR1 and CDR2 are GTSNPN and SVGIG (reference sequence). The CDR3 has 12 residues. CDR3 sequence reads: CAWLSAGETQYF.

V and J are TRBV5-1 and TRBJ2-3. The CDR3 runs 13 residues. Looked up from germline, CDR1 is SGHRS and CDR2 is YFSETQ. CDR3 loop: CASSFPDIDTQYF.

The chain carries TRBV14 and TRBJ2-1; the TCRdb call, TRBD1, lacks DNA for checking. The CDR3 covers 15 residues. Germline loops: CDR1 SGHDN, CDR2 FVKESK. CDR3 protein: CASSHPPAGAFEQFF.

CDR3 protein: CASSLVRPGQSTGELFF. The rearrangement uses TRBV5-1 and TRBJ2-2; TCRdb outputs TRBD1, but without DNA this stays unchecked. The CDR3 has 17 residues. The V gene's germline CDR1 is SGHRS and CDR2 YFSETQ. The whole variable domain, remainder taken from reference TRBV5-1 and TRBJ2-2, is KAGVTQTPRYLIKTRGQQVTLSCSPISGHRSVSWYQQTPGQGLQFLFEYFSETQRNKGNFPGRFSGRQFSNSRSEMNVSTLELGDSALYLCASSLVRPGQSTGELFFGEGSRLTVL.

The V call is TRBV28, the J call TRBJ2-4. CDR1 is MDHEN and CDR2 is SYDVKM in the germline V gene. The CDR3 is made up of 15 amino acids. The CDR3 loop reads CASSVISEAKNIQYF.